This T cell receptor beta chain originates from a study of blood T cell repertoires in COVID-19 (dated by TCRdb to about 2020). In terms of the full investigation: Samples from collaborators originated in the United States, Italy and Spain and spanned both the acute and convalescent phases of COVID-19. The material from the prospective study consisted of cDNA or gDNA derived from T cells, B-cell-depleted T cells, or PBMCs. Subjects who had been exposed to COVID-19, were actively infected with it, or had recovered from it provided the deeply sampled blood TCRbeta repertoires that made up the dataset. The repertoires were made available in a free public database intended to serve as a resource for research on the immune response to SARS-CoV-2. The samples were drawn from the first 160 participants of the ongoing ImmuneRACE study and from 1,254 subjects provided by 6 global collaborators. Sample metadata almost always included a de-identified subject ID, COVID-19 status, age in years and sex. Where available, HLA class I and class II types were obtained from metadata supplied by the sample provider rather than from assay-based typing.

TCRbeta CDR3 regions were amplified from genomic DNA using the immunoSEQ Assay, a bias-controlled multiplex PCR. As for how the authors treated the data: Nucleated cell counts per sample were estimated from amplification of reference gene primers within the assay. To quantify the absolute abundance of each unique TCRbeta CDR3 rearrangement, sequence reads were collapsed and filtered. For each sample, productive Simpson clonality was calculated as the square root of Simpson's diversity index across productive rearrangements. The table was pulled from immuneACCESS by TCRdb, which kept in-frame rearrangements only. Such tables lose some clones; where checked, under half of the loss comes from unresolved V genes, and the rest has no known cause. That table is the source of V, J and clone size, and D and trimming were worked out from the DNA. The sample data list approximately 250,000 clones, and about 89% of these were observed just once. In total, the top ten clones hold around 9% of the sample.

V is pruned by 1 base and J by 0 bases, leaving 3 bases of the junction without a gene match. Counted from cysteine to phenylalanine, this CDR3 has 16 amino acids. Only the CDR3 DNA stays, 48 bases, in frame from base 1. Via the germline V gene (reference sequence), CDR1 is LGHDT and CDR2 YNNKEL. Summary of the overall study and its limitations: The quantity of clinical and demographic metadata differed by source and by participant and was supplied without curation.

Collaborating institutions collected whole blood in K2EDTA tubes following their own protocols. For TCRbeta analysis, collaborator samples were shipped as frozen whole blood, as isolated PBMCs, or as DNA extracted from either sample type. This clone was recorded once. This clone's antigen is unknown. Base qualities are not recorded, but no much larger clone differs from it by a single base. The source material was peripheral blood. This clonotype originated in a man aged 40-50 years with active or convalescent COVID-19. The chain is assembled from TRBV3-1 (or the pseudogene TRBV3-2) and TRBJ2-1; TRBD2 aligns with 7 central bases. The DNA sequence is given as TGTGCCAGCAGCCAAGCAGGCGGGAGCTCCTACAATGAGCAGTTCTTC. Protein translation: CASSQAGGSSYNEQFF.